This T cell receptor (beta chain) stems from a study of cytomegalovirus exposure and HLA in healthy donors. The V gene lost 0 bases and the J gene lost 1 base, with 4 bases spanning the gap. Germline lookup yields CDR1 SGHNT and CDR2 YYREEE (reference sequence). The CDR3 totals 13 residues. The PCR ran on 60 Vbeta and 13 Jbeta primers. Measured with immunoSEQ multiplex PCR; TCRdb has only the in-frame clones, and not every one. Of roughly 180,000 clones detected, approximately 80% appear once; the ten largest clones hold under 1.5%. The sequence was obtained from a girl under 18 in good health and CMV-seropositive. This chain links TRBV5-4 with TRBJ1-1; D is unresolved. The sample consisted of PBMCs. CDR3 sequence reads: CASSLDRNTEAFF. The CDR3 coding sequence is TGTGCCAGCAGCTTGGATCGGAACACTGAAGCTTTCTTT.